The following is a T cell receptor (beta chain) sequence with its context. The CDR3 has 17 amino acids. Germline assignment: CDR1 SGHTA and CDR2 FQGNSA. V was shortened by 7 bases and J by 6 bases, with 22 bases between the two germline ends. TCRdb re-called the RT-PCR reads through MiXCR, storing one row per CDR3 protein. The sample lists almost 700,000 distinct CDR3 sequences; more than 13% were seen once. The sample taken for sequencing was memory CD4+ T cells from blood. This sequence originates from a female donor in good health, serving as a healthy control. V and J are TRBV7-2 and TRBJ1-6; D is perhaps TRBD1 (6 bases). The chain's CDR3 is CASTQLTGLGANSPLHF. Written as DNA, the CDR3 is TGTGCCAGCACCCAACTCACAGGGTTAGGGGCTAATTCACCCCTCCACTTT.